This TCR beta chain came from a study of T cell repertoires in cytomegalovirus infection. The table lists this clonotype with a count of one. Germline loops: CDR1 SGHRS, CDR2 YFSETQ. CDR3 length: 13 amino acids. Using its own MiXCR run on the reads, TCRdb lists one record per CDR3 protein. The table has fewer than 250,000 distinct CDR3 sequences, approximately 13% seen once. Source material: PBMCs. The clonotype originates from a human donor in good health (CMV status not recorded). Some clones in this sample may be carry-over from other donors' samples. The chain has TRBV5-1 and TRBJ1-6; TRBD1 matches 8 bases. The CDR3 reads CARTGGYNSPLHF. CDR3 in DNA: TGCGCTCGAACAGGGGGGTATAATTCACCCCTCCACTTT.